These 3 T cell receptor beta chains originate from one sample sequenced in a study of T cells in Graves' hyperthyroidism and ophthalmopathy. RNA transcripts yielded amplified TCR beta CDR3 regions. The HTBI primer set served for first-round RT-PCR of the TCR CDR3. In TCRdb, the multiplex PCR reads were re-called with MiXCR into one record per CDR3 protein. Of around 520,000 distinct CDR3 sequences in the sample, around 13% were seen once. Sequencing was performed on blood. The receptors come from a woman in her forties with Graves' hyperthyroidism.

The chain links TRBV19 to TRBJ1-5; 9 bases are a match to TRBD1. V lost 7 bases, J lost 3 bases, and 10 bases stayed unmatched. This CDR3 has 16 amino acids. Germline V gene lookup returns CDR1 LNHDA and CDR2 SQIVND (reference sequence). CDR3 amino acids: CASTPGTGSNNQPQHF. The CDR3 nucleotides read TGTGCCAGTACCCCTGGGACAGGGAGCAACAATCAGCCCCAGCATTTT.

The chain couples TRBV6-5 to TRBJ2-5; D might be TRBD1 (6 bases). Trimming cost V 2 bases and J 5 bases, with 12 bases left between them. The CDR3 is made up of 14 amino acids. Germline values: CDR1 MNHEY, CDR2 SVGAGI. CDR3 region: CASSYGRGWETQYF. For the CDR3, the DNA is TGTGCCAGCAGTTACGGCAGGGGATGGGAGACCCAGTACTTC.

This clonotype was observed at least ten times. The chain links TRBV20-1 to TRBJ2-7; TRBD1 matches 8 bases. CDR1 is DFQATT, CDR2 SNEGSKA, per germline (reference sequence). This CDR3 has 14 amino acids. The V segment lost 3 bases and the J segment 2 bases; nucleotides outside the gene matches: 6. CDR3 protein: CSASTGQATYEQYF. The CDR3 nucleotides are TGCAGTGCTAGCACGGGACAGGCCACCTACGAGCAGTACTTC.